These 10 T cell receptor beta chains share one sample of origin, sequenced in a study of regulatory and conventional T cells in RAG deficiency. Profiled with immunoSEQ multiplex PCR; TCRdb holds only in-frame clones, not every one. Counted here are roughly 35,000 clones, 70% to 90% occurring once; the ten biggest clones make up roughly 13%. These data were also filed under a second study, of regulatory T cells. That work states: Primers: 52 TRBV forward and 13 TRBJ reverse.

The sequenced material came from CD8+ T cells sorted from blood. The receptors stem from a human donor in good health.

The rearrangement uses TRBV4-1 and TRBJ1-6; no definite D call. The V gene's germline CDR1 is MGHRA and CDR2 YSYEKL. Trimming removed 4 bases at V and 1 base at J, with 11 bases between. The CDR3 sequence is 16 residues long. The CDR3 reads CASSRATSSYNSPLHF. DNA of the CDR3: TGCGCCAGCAGCCGCGCCACAAGTTCCTATAATTCACCCCTCCACTTT.

This chain joins TRBV7-3 and TRBJ2-2, with D possibly matching TRBD2 (6 bases). V lost 5 bases and J 5 bases, leaving 12 bases between the germline ends. This CDR3 comprises 14 residues. In germline, CDR1 is SGHTA, CDR2 FQGTGA. The CDR3 protein is CASSPTGLTGELFF. The DNA for the CDR3 is TGTGCCAGCAGCCCCACGGGACTTACCGGGGAGCTGTTTTTT.

The chain recombines TRBV9 with TRBJ2-3; the D is unclear. Looked up from germline, CDR1 is SGDLS and CDR2 is YYNGEE. V lost 4 bases and J 2 bases, leaving 17 bases between the germline ends. The CDR3 is made up of 16 amino acids. Here the CDR3 reads CASSPRHTHDTDTQYF. For the CDR3, the DNA is TGTGCCAGCAGCCCCCGGCATACACACGACACAGATACGCAGTATTTT.

The V gene is TRBV7-2, the J gene TRBJ1-6; TRBD1 aligns across 7 bases. J lost 5 bases, V lost 5 bases, and 9 bases had no gene match. The CDR3 runs 16 residues. From germline, CDR1 is SGHTA and CDR2 FQGNSA. The CDR3 DNA is TGTGCCAGCAGCCCTTCCGGGACAGTGGATAATTCACCCCTCCACTTT. Protein: CASSPSGTVDNSPLHF.

The chain links TRBV5-4 to TRBJ1-1, with 12 nucleotides matching TRBD1. Germline V gene lookup returns CDR1 SGHNT and CDR2 YYREEE (reference sequence). V lost 4 bases, J lost 4 bases, and 8 bases stayed unmatched. The CDR3 runs to 16 residues. The CDR3 protein is CASSGGDRGPGTEAFF. CDR3 sequence (DNA): TGTGCCAGCAGCGGGGGGGACAGGGGGCCGGGCACTGAAGCTTTCTTT. Using reference TRBV5-4 and TRBJ1-1 for the parts outside the CDR3, the full variable domain is ETGVTQSPTHLIKTRGQQVTLRCSSQSGHNTVSWYQQALGQGPQFIFQYYREEENGRGNFPPRFSGLQFPNYSSELNVNALELDDSALYLCASSGGDRGPGTEAFFGQGTRLTVV.

This clone was counted a few times. The J gene is TRBJ1-5, the V gene TRBV19; TRBD1 aligns across 9 bases. The CDR3 consists of 13 residues. Trimming cost V 10 bases and J 5 bases; bases outside gene matches: 6. Germline V lookup: CDR1 LNHDA, CDR2 SQIVND (reference sequence). CDR3 region: CATQQGADQPQHF. For the CDR3, the DNA is TGTGCCACCCAACAGGGGGCCGATCAGCCCCAGCATTTT. The variable domain in full, with the rest retrieved from reference TRBV19 and TRBJ1-5, is DGGITQSPKYLFRKEGQNVTLSCEQNLNHDAMYWYRQDPGQGLRLIYYSQIVNDFQKGDIAEGYSVSREKKESFPLTVTSAQKNPTAFYLCATQQGADQPQHFGDGTRLSIL.

The chain uses TRBV7-9 and TRBJ1-1; no definite D call. This CDR3 is 13 amino acids long. Trimming left V 1 base short and J 4 bases short, with 7 bases between. Germline values: CDR1 SEHNR, CDR2 FQNEAQ (reference sequence). The CDR3 DNA reads TGTGCCAGCAGCTTAGAATCCCCCACTGAAGCTTTCTTT. Protein: CASSLESPTEAFF.

V is TRBV6-5 and J is TRBJ1-4; the D gene is possibly TRBD1 (6 bases). CDR3 size: 15 residues. Germline CDR1 MNHEY, CDR2 SVGAGI. The ends were cut back, 0 bases at V and 6 bases at J, with 11 bases in the middle. The CDR3 DNA sequence: TGTGCCAGCAGTTACTCGGCGGAGGGGGATGAAAAACTGTTTTTT. Its protein is CASSYSAEGDEKLFF.

Worth noting for this clone: Other nucleotide sequences from this sample produce the same CDR3. The chain joins TRBV7-6 to TRBJ2-2; D not resolved. The CDR3 runs 13 residues. Trimming removed 1 base from V and 1 base from J, with 1 base in between. Germline CDR1 is SGHVS and CDR2 is FNYEAQ. CDR3 in DNA: TGTGCCAGCAGCTTAGGGAACACCGGGGAGCTGTTTTTT. Its translation: CASSLGNTGELFF.

V usage is TRBV5-1 and J usage is TRBJ2-3; TRBD2 matches 9 bases. Per the germline V gene, CDR1 is SGHRS and CDR2 is YFSETQ. The CDR3 runs 15 residues. With 4 bases clipped from V and 1 base from J, the junction kept 4 bases outside the gene matches. In DNA, the CDR3 is TGCGCCAGCAGCCCCGCGGGGGGGGGCACAGATACGCAGTATTTT. Amino acid sequence: CASSPAGGGTDTQYF.